Listed below are T cell receptor beta chains from one sample, sequenced in a study of shared clonotypes between healthy human individuals. Clones were sequenced by immunoSEQ multiplex PCR, and TCRdb holds only the in-frame ones, with some missing. In the table there are fewer than 850,000 clones, roughly 96% of which are singletons. Sequenced: naive CD8+ T cells sorted from blood. These receptors came from a man aged 30 to 39 in good health. Each CDR3 is given without its conserved first and last residue. Each record gives: V gene, J gene, CDR3 protein.

TRBV13	TRBJ2-1	ASSLGFGGGPVDNEQF
TRBV4-1	TRBJ1-1	ASSQGSGTEAF
TRBV21-1	TRBJ2-2	ASGLAENTGELF
TRBV7-6	TRBJ1-1	ASSLTGGYTEAF
TRBV28	TRBJ2-5	ASSQIVGGGETQY
TRBV5-1	TRBJ2-7	ASSPTSGRGEQY
TRBV11-2	TRBJ2-1	ASSLWAGLARDEQF
TRBV5-4	TRBJ2-7	ASSLGQGAYEQY
TRBV6-1	TRBJ2-7	ASSEAQGRDEQY
TRBV27	TRBJ2-1	ASSLGTLYNEQF
TRBV27	TRBJ2-1	ASSPDRVDEQF
TRBV14	TRBJ2-1	ASSLWGINNEQF
TRBV6-6	TRBJ2-5	ASRTSGQAETQY
TRBV10-1	TRBJ2-7	ASSTGTGVPYEQY
TRBV5-1	TRBJ2-5	ASSLSSGRETQY
TRBV5-4	TRBJ1-1	ASSSYNTEAF
TRBV10-3	TRBJ1-2	AISEGTDGYT
TRBV4-1	TRBJ2-6	ASSQDGGGLSGANVLT
TRBV5-4	TRBJ2-3	ASSREPSTDTQY
TRBV10-2	TRBJ2-7	ASTSTDSYEQY
TRBV19	TRBJ2-7	ASSISPHYEQY
TRBV11-2	TRBJ2-3	ASSGGLAGADTQY
TRBV6-6	TRBJ1-5	ASSYGLITDPQH
TRBV2	TRBJ2-3	ASGRESADTQY
TRBV7-3	TRBJ2-7	ASSLTPAGVYEQY
TRBV13	TRBJ2-3	ASSFPPADTQY
TRBV6-1	TRBJ1-2	ASSEEGQGFFGYT
TRBV7-9	TRBJ2-7	ASSRTWGQNATYEQY
TRBV7-2	TRBJ2-7	ASSYRLDLYEQY
TRBV6-5	TRBJ1-5	ASSYGQGRNQPQH
TRBV29-1	TRBJ2-1	SVEEAGDQTNEQF
TRBV27	TRBJ2-2	ASSRGWASGELF
TRBV5-6	TRBJ2-7	ASSLGQVQSYEQY
TRBV30	TRBJ2-7	AWSVGAVSYEQY
TRBV20-1	TRBJ1-1	SASGEAF
TRBV6-4	TRBJ1-2	ASSDWDSYGYT
TRBV7-9	TRBJ2-7	ASSQHGTENSYEQY
TRBV11-2	TRBJ2-1	ASSLDPGDNEQF
TRBV29-1	TRBJ2-5	SVDPQLAGGFAETQY
TRBV7-9	TRBJ2-5	ASSLGEGSKDQETQY
TRBV29-1	TRBJ2-7	SVLLSGGYEQY
TRBV10-1	TRBJ2-1	ASSELSNNEQF
TRBV19	TRBJ2-7	ASSYRGSPYEQY
TRBV28	TRBJ2-2	ASSFLAGSGGELF
TRBV13	TRBJ2-5	ASSSGGTGQPKETQY
TRBV6-1	TRBJ1-2	ASSLQERRFWGYT